The clone carrying this T cell receptor beta chain was detected only once. The data stem from a study of blood T cell repertoires in COVID-19. Looking at the study overall: The analysed material was cDNA or gDNA that came from T cells, B-cell-depleted T cells, or PBMCs.

The authors' processing: Counts of nucleated cells, estimated from reference gene primer amplification, were obtained. Method: immunoSEQ multiplex PCR; TCRdb's copy keeps in-frame clones and lacks some. Clone size and V and J calls were adopted from that table, with D and trimming inferred from the DNA. The sample includes some 400,000 clones, around 87% of them seen just once. The germline V gene encodes CDR1 LGHDT and CDR2 YNNKEL (reference sequence). The V and J ends lost 8 bases and 8 bases, in that order; junction bases with no gene match: 15. The CDR3 extends over 15 amino acids. Source material: peripheral blood. This clonotype was obtained from a man between 18 and 29 years old with active or convalescent COVID-19. The genes are TRBV3-1 (or the pseudogene TRBV3-2) and TRBJ1-2; TRBD1 matches 9 bases. The CDR3 loop is CASGIYRGRIAGYTF. DNA for the CDR3: TGTGCCAGCGGAATTTACAGGGGGCGGATCGCCGGCTACACCTTC.